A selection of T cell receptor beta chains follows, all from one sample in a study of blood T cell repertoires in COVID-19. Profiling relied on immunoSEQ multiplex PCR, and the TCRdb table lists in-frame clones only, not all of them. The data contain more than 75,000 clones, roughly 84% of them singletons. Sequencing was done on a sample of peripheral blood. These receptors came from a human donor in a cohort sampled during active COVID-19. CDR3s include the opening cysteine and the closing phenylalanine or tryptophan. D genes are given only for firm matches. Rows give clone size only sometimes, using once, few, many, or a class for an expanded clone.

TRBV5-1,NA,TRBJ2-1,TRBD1,CASTPGTGASGQFF,TGCGCCAGCACTCCCGGGACAGGCGCCTCGGGGCAGTTCTTC
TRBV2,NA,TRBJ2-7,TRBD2,CASTPGEGTYEQYF,TGTGCCAGCACCCCGGGGGAGGGAACCTACGAGCAGTACTTC
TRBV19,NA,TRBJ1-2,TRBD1,CASSQQGASDYGYTF,TGTGCCAGTAGCCAACAGGGGGCGTCTGACTATGGCTACACCTTC
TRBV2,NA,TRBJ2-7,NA,CASRGDNSEQYF,TGTGCCAGCAGAGGGGATAACAGCGAGCAGTACTTC
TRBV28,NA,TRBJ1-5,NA,CASSRTDSNQPQHF,TGTGCCAGCAGCCGGACAGATAGCAATCAGCCCCAGCATTTT
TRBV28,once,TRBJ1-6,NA,CASSANVFSPLHF,TGTGCCAGCAGTGCGAATGTATTTTCACCCCTCCACTTT
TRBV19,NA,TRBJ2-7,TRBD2,CASLTSGASYEQYF,TGTGCCAGTTTGACTAGCGGTGCCTCCTACGAGCAGTACTTC
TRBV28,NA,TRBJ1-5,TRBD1,CASSLGQGMNQPQHF,TGTGCCAGCAGTTTGGGACAGGGGATGAATCAGCCCCAGCATTTT
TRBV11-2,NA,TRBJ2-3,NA,CASSLGPVSRSTDTQYF,TGTGCCAGCAGCTTAGGACCCGTCTCGCGGAGCACAGATACGCAGTATTTT
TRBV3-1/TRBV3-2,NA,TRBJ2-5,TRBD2,CASSPPGTSGEETQYF,TGTGCCAGCAGCCCGCCCGGGACTAGCGGAGAAGAGACCCAGTACTTC
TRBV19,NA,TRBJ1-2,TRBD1,CASSNYRGQDYGYTF,TGTGCCAGTAGTAACTACAGGGGGCAGGACTATGGCTACACCTTC
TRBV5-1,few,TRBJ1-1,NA,CASSLVPLTEAFF,TGCGCCAGCAGCTTGGTCCCTTTGACTGAAGCTTTCTTT
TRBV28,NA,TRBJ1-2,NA,CASSLLGDYGYTF,TGTGCCAGCAGTTTACTAGGAGACTATGGCTACACCTTC
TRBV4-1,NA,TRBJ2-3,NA,CASSQDRVGTPITDTQYF,TGCGCCAGCAGCCAAGATCGTGTTGGGACTCCTATCACAGATACGCAGTATTTT
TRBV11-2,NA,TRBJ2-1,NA,CASSLGTGKTYNEQFF,TGTGCCAGCAGCTTAGGGACGGGGAAAACCTACAATGAGCAGTTCTTC
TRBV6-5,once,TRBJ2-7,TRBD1,CASSRGQGAHEQYF,TGTGCCAGCAGTCGGGGACAGGGGGCCCACGAGCAGTACTTC
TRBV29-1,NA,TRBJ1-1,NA,CSGRAQPSTEAFF,TGCAGCGGGAGGGCCCAACCCTCCACTGAAGCTTTCTTT
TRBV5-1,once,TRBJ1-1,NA,CASSRQIGAGRTEAFF,TGCGCCAGCAGCAGACAGATAGGGGCTGGAAGGACTGAAGCTTTCTTT
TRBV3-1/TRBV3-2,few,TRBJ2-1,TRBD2,CASSHLTSKRQFF,TGTGCCAGCAGCCACCTGACTAGCAAAAGACAGTTCTTC
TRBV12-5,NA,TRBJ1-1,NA,CASGLSGRTFAEAFF,TGTGCTAGTGGTTTGTCGGGCAGGACTTTCGCTGAAGCTTTCTTT
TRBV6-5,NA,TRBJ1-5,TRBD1,CASSIQGYSNQPQHF,TGTGCCAGCAGTATACAGGGGTATAGCAATCAGCCCCAGCATTTT
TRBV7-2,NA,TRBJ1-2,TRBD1,CASSPSQGADYGYTF,TGTGCCAGCAGCCCTTCACAGGGGGCGGACTATGGCTACACCTTC
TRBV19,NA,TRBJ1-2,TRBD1,CASSTGQGAFQRVYGYTF,TGTGCCAGTAGTACCGGACAGGGGGCCTTTCAACGCGTCTATGGCTACACCTTC
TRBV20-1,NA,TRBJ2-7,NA,CSASLGVAYEQYF,TGCAGTGCTAGTTTGGGAGTAGCCTACGAGCAGTACTTC
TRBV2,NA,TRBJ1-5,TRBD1,CASRPNRDSQPQHF,TGTGCCAGCAGGCCCAACCGGGACAGTCAGCCCCAGCATTTT
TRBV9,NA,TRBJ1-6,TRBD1,CASSSQGDRDSPLHF,TGTGCCAGCAGCTCGCAGGGGGATAGGGATTCACCCCTCCACTTT
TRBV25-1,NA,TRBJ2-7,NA,CASRRAYEQYF,TGTGCCAGCAGAAGAGCCTACGAGCAGTACTTC
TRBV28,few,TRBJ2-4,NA,CASSLSKGDGKLAKNIQYF,TGTGCCAGCAGTTTATCCAAGGGGGACGGGAAGTTAGCCAAAAACATTCAGTACTTC
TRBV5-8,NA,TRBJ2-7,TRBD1,CASSSARDRGIYEQYF,TGTGCCAGCAGCTCCGCCAGGGACAGGGGTATCTACGAGCAGTACTTC
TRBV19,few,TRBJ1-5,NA,CASSISRAEGAQHF,TGTGCCAGTAGTATAAGCAGAGCTGAGGGGGCCCAGCATTTT
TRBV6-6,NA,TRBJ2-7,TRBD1,CASRPRDRGSIDEQYF,TGTGCCAGCAGGCCAAGGGACAGGGGGAGTATCGACGAGCAGTACTTC
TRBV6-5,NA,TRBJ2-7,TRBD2,CASSYSAGVFEQYF,TGTGCCAGCAGTTACTCGGCGGGAGTTTTCGAGCAGTACTTC
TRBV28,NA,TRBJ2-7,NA,CASSLVSGEAYEQYF,TGTGCCAGCAGTTTAGTAAGCGGCGAAGCCTACGAGCAGTACTTC
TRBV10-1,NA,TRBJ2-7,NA,CASSDFYEQYF,TGCGCCAGCAGTGACTTTTACGAGCAGTACTTC
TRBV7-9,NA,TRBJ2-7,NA,CASSLLGLLSYEQYF,TGTGCCAGCAGCTTACTGGGGCTCCTCTCCTACGAGCAGTACTTC
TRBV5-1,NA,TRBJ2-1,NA,CASRKTGEQFF,TGCGCCAGCCGAAAAACGGGAGAGCAGTTCTTC
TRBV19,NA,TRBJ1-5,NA,CASSKEPKGGNQPQHF,TGTGCCAGTAGCAAGGAACCCAAAGGAGGCAATCAGCCCCAGCATTTT
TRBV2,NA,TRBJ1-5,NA,CASSVAPGGGNQPQHF,TGTGCCAGCAGTGTGGCACCGGGGGGCGGGAATCAGCCCCAGCATTTT
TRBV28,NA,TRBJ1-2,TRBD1,CASSAGTGLYGYTF,TGTGCCAGCAGTGCCGGGACAGGGCTCTATGGCTACACCTTC
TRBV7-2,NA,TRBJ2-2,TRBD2,CASSRGLAGGPEELFF,TGTGCCAGCAGCCGGGGACTAGCGGGGGGGCCTGAGGAGCTGTTTTTT
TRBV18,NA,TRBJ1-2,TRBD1,CASSPYLQTGAPSNYGYTF,TGTGCCAGCTCACCCTACCTACAGACAGGGGCTCCGTCCAACTATGGCTACACCTTC
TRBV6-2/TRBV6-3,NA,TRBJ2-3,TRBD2,CASSYSAAAGRSDTQYF,TGTGCCAGCAGTTACTCGGCCGCAGCGGGAAGGTCAGATACGCAGTATTTT
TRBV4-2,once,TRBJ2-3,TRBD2,CASSPALGGVGTDTQYF,TGTGCCAGCAGCCCCGCCCTTGGGGGGGTCGGCACAGATACGCAGTATTTT